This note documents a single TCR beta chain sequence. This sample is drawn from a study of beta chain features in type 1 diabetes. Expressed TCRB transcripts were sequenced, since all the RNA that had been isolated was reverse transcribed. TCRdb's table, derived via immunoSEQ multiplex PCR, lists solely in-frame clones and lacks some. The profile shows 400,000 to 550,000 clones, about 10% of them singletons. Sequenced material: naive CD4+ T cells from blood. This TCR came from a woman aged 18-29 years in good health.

The CDR3 DNA sequence: TGCAGCGTTGAACCAGAGGCAGTGTCGATTGGAGCTTTCTTT. Protein sequence: CSVEPEAVSIGAFF. The chain has TRBV29-1 and TRBJ1-1, with D unclear. This CDR3 has 14 amino acids. Trimming took 2 bases from V and 10 from J, leaving 20 bases between them. Looked up from germline, CDR1 is SQVTM and CDR2 is ANQGSEA.